Described below is a single T cell receptor gamma chain sequence and its context. The CDR3 sequence is 13 residues long. This specimen belongs to a study of gamma-delta T cells after stem cell transplantation. TCRdb re-identified clones in the RT-PCR reads via CATT. The repertoire includes over a thousand gamma-chain clones, around three fifths of them detected once, and 5% sits in the top ten. Sequencing was carried out using gamma-delta T cells. The assigned J gene is TRGJ1 or TRGJ2, but the V gene is uncalled. This TCR was sampled from a human donor. It is not recorded whose cells these are; they may come from a transplant donor. DNA for the CDR3: TGTGCCACCTGGGACGTTCCTCATTATAAGAAACTCTTT. It translates to CATWDVPHYKKLF.